A single sample is the source of the 20 T cell receptor beta chains below, sequenced in a study of blood T cell repertoires in COVID-19 (TCRdb year 2020). To prepare the library, the immunoSEQ multiplex PCR assay was applied. TCRdb holds this immuneACCESS table with in-frame rearrangements only. Some clones are missing; in checked studies, unresolved V genes explain under half, and the rest has no known cause. The sample table shows approximately 78,000 clones, and approximately 82% are seen once. Of the sample, 15% to 20% falls within the top ten clones. The sample taken for sequencing was peripheral blood. These receptors originate from a woman of 80 years or more with acute or convalescent COVID-19.

A few counts support this clone. The chain joins TRBV19 to TRBJ1-3; D is unresolved. Germline CDR1 reads LNHDA; CDR2 reads SQIVND (reference sequence). Trimming cost V 7 bases and J 0 bases, with 10 bases left between them. CDR3 size: 14 residues. The CDR3 DNA reads as TGTGCCAGTAAGGCAGGCTTCTCTGGAAACACCATATATTTT. Amino acids: CASKAGFSGNTIYF.

The rearrangement uses TRBV19 and TRBJ2-7, with 8 bases identical to TRBD2. Per the germline V gene, CDR1 is LNHDA and CDR2 is SQIVND (reference sequence). V was clipped by 6 bases and J by 2 bases; unmatched bases: 6. The CDR3 runs 14 residues. The CDR3 loop reads CASRRAGETYEQYF. The CDR3 coding sequence is TGTGCCAGTAGAAGAGCGGGAGAGACCTACGAGCAGTACTTC.

V usage is TRBV6-5 and J usage is TRBJ2-7; TRBD1 matches at 7 bases. The CDR3 length is 13 residues. The ends lost 6 bases at V and 6 bases at J; junction bases unmatched: 8. In germline, CDR1 is MNHEY, CDR2 SVGAGI. The CDR3 loop is CASRSTPGGEQYF. The CDR3, as DNA: TGTGCCAGCAGAAGCACCCCAGGGGGCGAGCAGTACTTC.

This chain uses TRBV5-4 with TRBJ2-5, with 12 bases lining up with TRBD2. Germline CDR1 is SGHNT and CDR2 is YYREEE (reference sequence). V gave up 4 bases and J gave up 0 bases; unmatched junction bases: 1. This CDR3 is built from 15 residues. CDR3 amino acids: CASSRTSGDQETQYF. The CDR3 DNA reads as TGTGCCAGCAGCAGGACTAGCGGGGACCAAGAGACCCAGTACTTC. The variable domain in full, with the rest retrieved from reference TRBV5-4 and TRBJ2-5, is ETGVTQSPTHLIKTRGQQVTLRCSSQSGHNTVSWYQQALGQGPQFIFQYYREEENGRGNFPPRFSGLQFPNYSSELNVNALELDDSALYLCASSRTSGDQETQYFGPGTRLLVL.

The V call is TRBV27, the J call TRBJ2-2; 7 nucleotides line up with TRBD1. V was clipped by 6 bases and J by 3 bases; unmatched bases: 4. The CDR3 sequence is 14 residues long. CDR1 is MNHEY and CDR2 is SMNVEV in the germline V gene (reference sequence). CDR3 sequence: CASRRQGYTGELFF. The CDR3 coding sequence is TGTGCCAGCAGAAGACAGGGATACACCGGGGAGCTGTTTTTT.

The chain carries TRBV11-3 and TRBJ1-3; 9 nucleotides align to TRBD1. The CDR3 consists of 14 residues. The germline V gene has CDR1 SGHNT and CDR2 YENEEA. With V trimmed by 5 bases and J by 9 bases, 8 bases remained unmatched. CDR3 nucleotide sequence: TGTGCCAGCAGCACGGGACAGGGTTCGCGCACCATATATTTT. It encodes CASSTGQGSRTIYF.

The V call is TRBV6-5, the J call TRBJ2-3, with D unclear. The ends were cut back, 4 bases at V and 6 bases at J, with 14 bases in the middle. There are 14 residues in the CDR3. CDR1 and CDR2 (germline): MNHEY, SVGAGI. Written as DNA, the CDR3 is TGTGCCAGCAGTTCCCTAGGCCCAATGGATACGCAGTATTTT. Amino acid sequence: CASSSLGPMDTQYF.

The rearrangement links TRBV9 to TRBJ2-3, with 11 bases aligning to TRBD2. This CDR3 has 16 residues. CDR1 is SGDLS, CDR2 YYNGEE, per germline. J gave up 5 bases and V 4 bases, and 9 bases lay outside the gene matches. The CDR3 protein is CASSRSGGALEDTQYF. CDR3 bases: TGTGCCAGCAGCCGTAGCGGGGGGGCGCTAGAAGATACGCAGTATTTT.

The rearrangement links TRBV7-3 to TRBJ2-5; 8 nucleotides line up with TRBD1. From germline, CDR1 is SGHTA and CDR2 FQGTGA. Germline trimming cut 5 bases from V and 7 bases from J; bases unmatched to any gene: 12. This CDR3 region has 15 residues. The CDR3 here is CASSPFGRQGTTQYF. The CDR3 DNA reads TGTGCCAGCAGCCCATTTGGGAGACAGGGGACGACCCAGTACTTC.

This chain connects TRBV10-3 to TRBJ1-2; D may be TRBD1 (6 bases). The germline V gene encodes CDR1 ENHRY and CDR2 SYGVKD. V was clipped by 4 bases and J by 7 bases, with 16 bases between them. The CDR3 is 14 amino acids. Written as DNA, the CDR3 is TGTGCCATCAGTGGACAGGTATCTGGCGCTGGCTACACCTTC. This translates into CAISGQVSGAGYTF.

The chain combines TRBV7-3 with TRBJ2-7, with TRBD1 matching over 7 bases. J lost 1 base, V lost 5 bases, and 8 bases had no gene match. The CDR3 consists of 15 residues. The germline gives CDR1 SGHTA, CDR2 FQGTGA. The CDR3 DNA reads TGTGCCAGCAGCGCCGGGACAGCCATATCCTACGAGCAGTACTTC. Translation gives CASSAGTAISYEQYF.

The V and J genes are TRBV24-1 and TRBJ2-1; the match to TRBD1 covers 9 bases. The germline gives CDR1 KGHDR, CDR2 SFDVKD. V was pared by 4 bases and J by 9 bases, with 6 bases of the junction left unmatched. This CDR3 comprises 14 residues. CDR3 sequence: CATSERGQGGEQFF. DNA for the CDR3: TGTGCCACCAGTGAAAGGGGACAGGGCGGTGAGCAGTTCTTC.

The chain couples TRBV5-6 to TRBJ2-5, with D possibly TRBD1 on 7 matching bases. From germline, CDR1 is SGHDT and CDR2 YYEEEE. With 4 bases removed from V and 3 bases from J, the gap between germline ends came to 10 bases. The length of the CDR3 is 13 residues. The CDR3, as DNA: TGTGCCAGCAGCGGCGGGACAGAAGAGACCCAGTACTTC. It yields the protein CASSGGTEETQYF. Drawing the rest from reference TRBV5-6 and TRBJ2-5, the complete variable domain is DAGVTQSPTHLIKTRGQQVTLRCSPKSGHDTVSWYQQALGQGPQFIFQYYEEEERQRGNFPDRFSGHQFPNYSSELNVNALLLGDSALYLCASSGGTEETQYFGPGTRLLVL.

The chain has TRBV6-5 and TRBJ2-1; the match to TRBD2 covers 8 bases. There are 15 residues in the CDR3. From germline, CDR1 is MNHEY and CDR2 SVGAGI. V lost 2 bases and J lost 5; bases outside the gene matches: 5. The CDR3 here is CASSYSGGLDNEQFF. The CDR3 region has the DNA TGTGCCAGCAGTTACAGCGGGGGTTTGGACAATGAGCAGTTCTTC.

The chain combines TRBV11-2 with TRBJ1-3; D not certain. The CDR3 consists of 15 residues. Germline-derived CDR1 and CDR2 are SGHAT and FQNNGV. V was clipped by 5 bases and J by 0 bases, with 11 bases between them. CDR3 residues: CASSAEGNSGNTIYF. The CDR3, as DNA: TGTGCCAGCAGCGCCGAGGGAAACTCTGGAAACACCATATATTTT.

This clone has just a few counts. The V and J genes are TRBV6-5 and TRBJ1-1; maybe TRBD1 (5 bases). From germline, CDR1 is MNHEY and CDR2 SVGAGI. The CDR3 totals 13 residues. V lost 9 bases to trimming and J lost 1 base, with 12 bases between them. This CDR3 reads CASQGYGNTEAFF. The CDR3 DNA follows: TGTGCCAGTCAGGGATACGGGAACACTGAAGCTTTCTTT.

This clone was counted a single time. Other DNA sequences in this specimen translate into the identical CDR3. V and J are TRBV6-2 or TRBV6-3 and TRBJ1-2; D not resolved. The length of the CDR3 is 12 residues. V lost 2 bases, J lost 5 bases, and 6 bases lay in between. The germline V gene encodes CDR1 MNHEY and CDR2 SVGEGT. CDR3 amino acids: CASSYGSYGYTF. CDR3 in DNA: TGTGCCAGCAGTTACGGCAGTTATGGCTACACCTTC.

The chain employs TRBV19 and TRBJ1-2, with D perhaps matching TRBD1 (5 bases). The V end lost 5 bases, the J end lost 3 bases, and 19 bases lay between the germline ends. Germline-derived CDR1 and CDR2 are LNHDA and SQIVND (reference sequence). This CDR3 spans 16 amino acids. This CDR3 is CASSSYQRTYDYGYTF. The DNA of the CDR3 is TGTGCCAGTAGTTCCTATCAGAGGACATATGACTATGGCTACACCTTC.

The CDR3 region is CASSLGRVRSSPLHF. CDR3 coding DNA: TGTGCCAGCAGCTTGGGTCGGGTGCGGAGCTCACCCCTCCACTTT. The rearrangement uses TRBV5-6 and TRBJ1-6; D is ambiguous. V lost 0 bases and J 10 bases, leaving 14 bases between the germline ends. The germline CDR1 and CDR2 sequences are SGHDT and YYEEEE. There are 15 residues in the CDR3.

The V call is TRBV27, the J call TRBJ1-1; D perhaps matches TRBD1 (6 bases). V was trimmed by 8 bases and J by 1 base, leaving 11 bases between them. This CDR3 has 13 residues. Germline-derived CDR1 and CDR2 are MNHEY and SMNVEV (reference sequence). The CDR3 DNA follows: TGTGCCAGCGGGGGCCTTAGGAACACTGAAGCTTTCTTT. Translated: CASGGLRNTEAFF.